One sample yielded the 29 T cell receptor beta chains listed below, sequenced in a study of OX40 agonist ivuxolimab in advanced cancers. Only in-frame clones appear in the TCRdb table, and some are missing; sequencing was by immunoSEQ multiplex PCR. Altogether around 86,000 clones are present, about 92% being singletons, with the ten largest covering 14%. This material consisted of CD4+ or CD8+ T cells sorted from blood, taken in a trial of the OX40 agonist ivuxolimab. The source of these receptors is an adult with an advanced solid tumor such as melanoma, head and neck, liver or kidney cancer.

The chain has TRBV15 and TRBJ2-2; D is tentatively TRBD1 or TRBD2 (5 bases each). The V gene's germline CDR1 is LNHNV and CDR2 YYDKDF (reference sequence). Trimming shortened V by 5 bases and J by 6 bases, and 19 bases separated the two germline ends. This CDR3 spans 16 amino acids. This chain's CDR3 is CATSGLTVPTAGELFF. The CDR3 DNA reads as TGTGCCACCAGCGGACTGACAGTTCCAACCGCCGGGGAGCTGTTTTTT.

This chain joins TRBV9 and TRBJ2-7; TRBD2 matches at 11 bases. Trimming took 4 bases from V and 2 from J; bases not matched to a gene: 8. The CDR3 covers 16 residues. Germline values: CDR1 SGDLS, CDR2 YYNGEE. The CDR3 sequence is CASSPRLAGPPYEQYF. The CDR3, as DNA: TGTGCCAGCAGCCCAAGACTAGCGGGGCCGCCCTACGAGCAGTACTTC. Looking up the rest from reference TRBV9 and TRBJ2-7 gives the full variable domain: DSGVTQTPKHLITATGQRVTLRCSPRSGDLSVYWYQQSLDQGLQFLIQYYNGEERAKGNILERFSAQQFPDLHSELNLSSLELGDSALYFCASSPRLAGPPYEQYFGPGTRLTVT.

The CDR3 DNA reads TGTGCCAGCAGCTTAAGGACAGGGGGAGTAAACACTGAAGCTTTCTTT. Translated: CASSLRTGGVNTEAFF. The chain joins TRBV7-6 to TRBJ1-1; TRBD1 matches at 10 bases. Germline V lookup: CDR1 SGHVS, CDR2 FNYEAQ. V lost 2 bases to trimming and J lost 2 bases; unmatched junction nucleotides: 5. CDR3 size: 16 residues.

This chain uses TRBV6-5 with TRBJ2-7, with D maybe TRBD2 (6 bases). This CDR3 is 16 amino acids long. Germline V gene data show CDR1 as MNHEY and CDR2 as SVGAGI. Trimming pared 0 bases from V and 2 bases from J, leaving 14 bases between. The CDR3: CASSYSRRGSPYEQYF. DNA of the CDR3: TGTGCCAGCAGTTACTCGAGGAGGGGCTCTCCCTACGAGCAGTACTTC.

This clone was seen a handful of times. The genes are TRBV7-8 and TRBJ1-1; D gene unclear. There are 12 residues in the CDR3. Germline CDR1 and CDR2: SGHVS and FQNEAQ. Deletions cut 2 bases from V and 6 bases from J, with 7 bases between. The CDR3, as DNA: TGTGCCAGCAGCTTAATCTTCCCTGAAGCTTTCTTT. Translation: CASSLIFPEAFF.

The chain joins TRBV9 to TRBJ1-1, with 9 bases that match TRBD1. The junction had 8 bases not matched to a gene; V was cut back by 2 bases and J by 3 bases. Looked up from germline, CDR1 is SGDLS and CDR2 is YYNGEE. The CDR3 is made up of 16 amino acids. The DNA of the CDR3 is TGTGCCAGCAGCGTTACAGGGGGCGGGAGGCACACTGAAGCTTTCTTT. Translated, it gives CASSVTGGGRHTEAFF.

The chain is built from TRBV27 and TRBJ2-3, with 12 nucleotides matching TRBD2. Germline V gene sequence: CDR1 MNHEY, CDR2 SMNVEV (reference sequence). CDR3 length equals 18 residues. The V segment lost 2 bases and the J segment 0 bases; nucleotides outside the gene matches: 6. For the CDR3, the DNA is TGTGCCAGCAGTTTACTAGCGGGGGGGCCACCTAGCACAGATACGCAGTATTTT. Amino acids: CASSLLAGGPPSTDTQYF.

The chain joins TRBV28 to TRBJ2-1, with a tentative D call TRBD2 (5 bases). Trimming removed 5 bases at V and 9 bases at J, with 8 bases between. From germline, CDR1 is MDHEN and CDR2 SYDVKM. This CDR3 has 11 residues. The CDR3 DNA reads as TGTGCCAGCAGTCTCGAGGGTGAGCAGTTCTTC. Its protein product is CASSLEGEQFF.

The chain couples TRBV6-4 to TRBJ2-1, with unresolved D. This CDR3 is built from 14 residues. V was trimmed by 6 bases and J by 5 bases, leaving 14 bases between them. Germline CDR1 and CDR2: MRHNA and SNTAGT. The CDR3 nucleotides read TGTGCCAGCAGCCCCCAATGGTCCCACAATGAGCAGTTCTTC. It codes for CASSPQWSHNEQFF.

This chain links TRBV7-3 with TRBJ1-2; 12 nucleotides agree with TRBD1. Germline loops: CDR1 SGHTA, CDR2 FQGTGA. This CDR3 comprises 15 residues. V lost 6 bases, J lost 7 bases, and 9 bases stayed unmatched. CDR3 nucleotide sequence: TGTGCCAGCAGTCAGACCGGGACAGGGGGCTTTGGCTACACCTTC. Translating it yields CASSQTGTGGFGYTF.

The chain uses TRBV7-8 and TRBJ1-2; D is perhaps TRBD1 (5 bases). The V and J ends lost 5 bases and 8 bases respectively, with 15 bases between them. This CDR3 spans 13 amino acids. Germline values: CDR1 SGHVS, CDR2 FQNEAQ. The CDR3 coding sequence is TGTGCCAGCAGCGAAACCGGGGCGGTGGGCTACACCTTC. Protein product: CASSETGAVGYTF.

For this clone: One end of the junction is discordant with germline, which a read error may explain. The J gene is TRBJ1-2, the V gene TRBV19; 7 nucleotides agree with TRBD1. This CDR3 is built from 14 residues. The germline gives CDR1 LNHDA, CDR2 SQIVND (reference sequence). CDR3: CASSPRGTVYGYAF. CDR3 nucleotides: TGTGCCAGTAGTCCCAGGGGGACAGTGTATGGCTACGCCTTC.

There are a few counts of this clone. This chain links TRBV4-2 with TRBJ1-1; possibly TRBD1 for D (5 bases). The V gene lost 7 bases and the J gene lost 2 bases, with 23 bases spanning the gap. The CDR3 has 17 residues. CDR1 and CDR2 from the germline V gene are LGHNA and YNFKEQ. The CDR3 sequence: CASTKIPEGRLNTEAFF. The CDR3 region has the DNA TGTGCCAGCACCAAGATTCCAGAGGGACGGCTTAACACTGAAGCTTTCTTT.

V gene TRBV4-2 combines with J gene TRBJ2-3; D tentatively fits TRBD1 or TRBD2 (6 bases each). This CDR3 spans 18 amino acids. V was clipped by 0 bases and J by 1 base, with 17 bases between them. The germline V gene has CDR1 LGHNA and CDR2 YNFKEQ. The CDR3 here is CASSQEGGPGTRTDTQYF. As DNA, the CDR3 is TGTGCCAGCAGCCAAGAAGGGGGGCCGGGGACCCGCACAGATACGCAGTATTTT.

A single count supports this clone. V and J are TRBV28 and TRBJ2-7; TRBD1 aligns across 7 bases. Trimming removed 6 bases from V and 2 bases from J; junction bases left unmatched: 13. From germline, CDR1 is MDHEN and CDR2 SYDVKM. The CDR3 totals 16 residues. CDR3 in amino acids: CASSPVLWDSTYEQYF. The DNA of the CDR3 is TGTGCCAGCAGCCCAGTTCTTTGGGACAGCACCTACGAGCAGTACTTC.

This chain links TRBV15 with TRBJ2-3, with D perhaps being TRBD1 or TRBD2 (5 bases each). V was shortened by 8 bases and J by 4 bases, with 13 bases between the two germline ends. CDR1 is LNHNV, CDR2 YYDKDF, per germline (reference sequence). The CDR3 is made up of 13 amino acids. The CDR3 DNA follows: TGTGCCACCGGGGACCCTAGCCCAGATACGCAGTATTTT. It is translated as CATGDPSPDTQYF.

The V and J genes are TRBV4-1 and TRBJ2-7; D remains unclear. V lost 1 base, J lost 3 bases, and 13 bases lay in between. The CDR3 contains 15 residues. Per germline, CDR1 MGHRA and CDR2 YSYEKL. The CDR3 protein is CASSQVGSPNYEQYF. The CDR3 nucleotides are TGCGCCAGCAGCCAAGTCGGATCCCCAAACTACGAGCAGTACTTC.

This chain joins TRBV27 and TRBJ1-5; D call uncertain. This CDR3 has 15 residues. V was shortened by 1 base and J by 4 bases, with 11 bases between the two germline ends. The germline V gene encodes CDR1 MNHEY and CDR2 SMNVEV (reference sequence). In DNA form, the CDR3 reads TGTGCCAGCAGTTTATACTGGGCACGGAATCAGCCCCAGCATTTT. This sequence encodes CASSLYWARNQPQHF.

The chain carries TRBV11-2 and TRBJ2-6; D not certain. Germline values: CDR1 SGHAT, CDR2 FQNNGV. V gave up 2 bases and J gave up 2 bases, with 7 bases separating them. The CDR3 totals 15 residues. The CDR3 bases are TGTGCCAGCAGCTTAACGGCGACTGGGGCCAACGTCCTGACTTTC. As protein: CASSLTATGANVLTF.

This sequence joins TRBV7-2 and TRBJ2-5; the match to TRBD2 covers 10 bases. Unmatched junction bases numbered 13, after V lost 6 bases and J lost 0 bases. This CDR3 is built from 18 residues. CDR1 and CDR2 (germline): SGHTA, FQGNSA. CDR3: CASSPLPGLARNQETQYF. In nucleotides, the CDR3 is TGTGCCAGCAGTCCCCTCCCGGGACTAGCGAGAAACCAAGAGACCCAGTACTTC.

The rearrangement links TRBV4-3 to TRBJ2-7; 10 positions agree with TRBD2. This CDR3 spans 16 amino acids. Germline trimming cut 0 bases from V and 3 bases from J; bases unmatched to any gene: 5. The germline V gene has CDR1 LGHNA and CDR2 YSLEER. CDR3 DNA: TGCGCCAGCAGCCAAGATGCTAGCGGGAGTGTCTACGAGCAGTACTTC. This translates into CASSQDASGSVYEQYF.

This clone came up once. The chain combines TRBV6-5 with TRBJ1-5; D call uncertain. The CDR3 consists of 13 residues. Germline V gene lookup returns CDR1 MNHEY and CDR2 SVGAGI. Trimming removed 6 bases from V and 3 bases from J, with 9 bases in between. The DNA for the CDR3 is TGTGCCAGCAGCTACAGTTCCAATCAGCCCCAGCATTTT. Translating gives CASSYSSNQPQHF.

The chain combines TRBV5-6 with TRBJ2-7, with TRBD1 matching over 9 bases. This CDR3 region has 14 residues. CDR1 is SGHDT and CDR2 is YYEEEE in the germline V gene. V lost 2 bases and J lost 3; bases outside the gene matches: 3. The CDR3 spells CASSLQGASYEQYF. CDR3 nucleotide sequence: TGTGCCAGCAGCTTACAGGGGGCGAGCTACGAGCAGTACTTC.

The rearrangement links TRBV7-2 to TRBJ2-3; D may be TRBD2 (5 bases). V was pared by 2 bases and J by 2 bases, with 11 bases between. CDR3 size: 15 residues. Per germline, CDR1 SGHTA and CDR2 FQGNSA. For the CDR3, the DNA is TGTGCCAGCAGCTTATGGACTTCTTACACAGATACGCAGTATTTT. Translated: CASSLWTSYTDTQYF. Combining the CDR3 with reference TRBV7-2 and TRBJ2-3 gives the whole variable domain GAGVSQSPSNKVTEKGKDVELRCDPISGHTALYWYRQSLGQGLEFLIYFQGNSAPDKSGLPSDRFSAERTGGSVSTLTIQRTQQEDSAVYLCASSLWTSYTDTQYFGPGTRLTVL.

This chain uses TRBV20-1 with TRBJ2-1; 8 bases are a match to TRBD2. Germline-derived CDR1 and CDR2 are DFQATT and SNEGSKA (reference sequence). J was trimmed by 10 bases and V by 3 bases; bases with no gene match: 2. This CDR3 is 11 amino acids long. CDR3 region: CSASGGGEQFF. In DNA form, the CDR3 reads TGCAGTGCTAGCGGGGGGGGAGAGCAGTTCTTC.

The gene calls are TRBV28 and TRBJ1-5; 12 nucleotides align to TRBD1. J lost 4 bases, V lost 5 bases, and 6 bases had no gene match. The CDR3 length is 16 residues. CDR1 is MDHEN, CDR2 SYDVKM, per germline. CDR3 DNA: TGTGCCAGCAGTCCCTGGGACAGGGGGCGGAATCAGCCCCAGCATTTT. This encodes CASSPWDRGRNQPQHF. Full variable domain (remainder filled in from reference TRBV28 and TRBJ1-5): DVKVTQSSRYLVKRTGEKVFLECVQDMDHENMFWYRQDPGLGLRLIYFSYDVKMKEKGDIPEGYSVSREKKERFSLILESASTNQTSMYLCASSPWDRGRNQPQHFGDGTRLSIL.

The chain links TRBV19 to TRBJ2-1, with 8 nucleotides matching TRBD2. CDR3 length: 14 residues. The germline V gene encodes CDR1 LNHDA and CDR2 SQIVND (reference sequence). V dropped 4 bases and J dropped 4; count of bases not matched to a gene: 3. The CDR3 nucleotides are TGTGCCAGTAGTAAGGCTAGCGGGTACAATGAGCAGTTCTTC. Translated, it gives CASSKASGYNEQFF.

The V gene is TRBV4-1, the J gene TRBJ2-3; the D is unclear. Germline V gene sequence: CDR1 MGHRA, CDR2 YSYEKL. The V end lost 0 bases, the J end lost 3 bases, and 7 bases lay between the germline ends. The CDR3 totals 14 residues. The chain's CDR3 is CASSQDRATDTQYF. The CDR3 DNA reads TGCGCCAGCAGCCAAGATAGAGCGACAGATACGCAGTATTTT.

This clone was observed once. In nucleotides, the CDR3 is TGTGCCAGCAGTTTTTGGGGCGGGGGACGACTGCAGCAGCCCCAGCATTTT. Protein: CASSFWGGGRLQQPQHF. V usage is TRBV27 and J usage is TRBJ1-5; D perhaps matches TRBD1 (5 bases). The V end lost 3 bases, the J end lost 7 bases, and 22 bases lay between the germline ends. This CDR3 region has 17 residues. The germline CDR1 and CDR2 sequences are MNHEY and SMNVEV (reference sequence).